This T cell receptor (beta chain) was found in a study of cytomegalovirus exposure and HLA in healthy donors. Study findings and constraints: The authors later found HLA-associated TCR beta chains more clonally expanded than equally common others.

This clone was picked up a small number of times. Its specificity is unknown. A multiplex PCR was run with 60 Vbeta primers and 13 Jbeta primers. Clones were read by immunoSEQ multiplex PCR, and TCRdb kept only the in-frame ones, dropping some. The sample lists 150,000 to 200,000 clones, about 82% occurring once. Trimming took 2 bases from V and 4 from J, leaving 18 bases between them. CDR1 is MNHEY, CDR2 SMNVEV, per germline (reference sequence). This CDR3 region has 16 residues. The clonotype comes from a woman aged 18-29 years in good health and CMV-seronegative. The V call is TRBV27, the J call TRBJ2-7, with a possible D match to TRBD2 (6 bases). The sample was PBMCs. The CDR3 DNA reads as TGTGCCAGCAGTTTACTCGGAGGGATCCCCCTTTACGAGCAGTACTTC. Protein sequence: CASSLLGGIPLYEQYF.